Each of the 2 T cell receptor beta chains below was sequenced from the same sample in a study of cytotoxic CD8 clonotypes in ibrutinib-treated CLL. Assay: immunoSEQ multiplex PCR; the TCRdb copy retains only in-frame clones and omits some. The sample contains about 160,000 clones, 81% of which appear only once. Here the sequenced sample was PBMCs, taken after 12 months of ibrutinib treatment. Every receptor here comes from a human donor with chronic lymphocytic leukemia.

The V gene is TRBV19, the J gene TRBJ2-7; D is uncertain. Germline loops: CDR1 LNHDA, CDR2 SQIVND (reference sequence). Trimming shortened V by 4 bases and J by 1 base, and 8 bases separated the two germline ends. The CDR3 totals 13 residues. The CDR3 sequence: CASSRPNSYEQYF. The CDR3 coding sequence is TGTGCCAGTAGTAGGCCAAATTCCTACGAGCAGTACTTC.

The CDR3 nucleotides read TGTGCCAGCAGCGTAGGAGGGGGAGGTCAGAGACCCAGCACAGATACGCAGTATTTT. Translating it yields CASSVGGGGQRPSTDTQYF. The V call is TRBV9, the J call TRBJ2-3, with D possibly called TRBD1 or TRBD2 (6 bases each). CDR1 and CDR2 (germline): SGDLS, YYNGEE. The ends were cut back, 0 bases at V and 0 bases at J, with 20 bases in the middle. There are 19 residues in the CDR3.